This paragraph covers one TCR beta chain sequence. The antigen remains undetermined. The data were taken from a study of cytomegalovirus exposure and HLA in healthy donors. Findings and limits, study-wide: The dataset shows that most TCR sequences were rare, while some public TCRs occurred in many donors. Reports described diagnosis of cytomegalovirus status by the classifier as highly specific and sensitive.

This CDR3 spans 14 amino acids. In germline, CDR1 is MNHEY, CDR2 SMNVEV (reference sequence). Trimming took off 3 bases at V and 5 bases at J, with 12 bases between the two ends. PCR amplification relied on 60 Vbeta primers (plus 13 Jbeta primers). Some clones are missing from TCRdb's copy, which holds only in-frame ones; the method was immunoSEQ multiplex PCR. The record lists around 140,000 clones, of which the ten most abundant hold 0.96%. What was sequenced was PBMCs. The TCR was taken from a male donor in good health and CMV-seronegative. The chain combines TRBV27 with TRBJ2-3; perhaps TRBD2 as D (6 bases). Here the CDR3 reads CASSFIGGGDTQYF. CDR3 DNA: TGTGCCAGCAGTTTTATCGGGGGAGGAGATACGCAGTATTTT.